This TCR beta chain was sequenced during a study of blood T cell repertoires in COVID-19. Germline assignment: CDR1 LGHDT and CDR2 YNNKEL (reference sequence). The CDR3 has 14 residues. Trimming removed 4 bases from V and 4 bases from J; junction bases left unmatched: 5. The repertoire was sequenced with immunoSEQ multiplex PCR; TCRdb's copy has only in-frame clones and lacks some. The repertoire holds 310,000 or so clones, with nearly 90% as singletons. The chain carries TRBV3-1 (or the pseudogene TRBV3-2) and TRBJ2-7, with 9 bases lining up with TRBD1. What was sequenced was PBMCs or T cells enriched from blood (not recorded which). The sequence was obtained from a woman under 30 with acute COVID-19. The CDR3 sequence: CASSRLGTGYEQYF. The CDR3 DNA is TGTGCCAGCAGCCGCCTCGGGACAGGGTACGAGCAGTACTTC.